The clone carrying this TCR beta chain was counted a few times. Its antigen is as yet unknown. These data come from a study of identical twins. Overall study findings and caveats: Cross-sectional statistical analysis was relied on for the conclusions, without the same donors being followed. Fewer insertions were carried by abundant cord blood beta clonotypes, but none was seen in memory repertoires. Models predicted less out-of-frame TCR alpha sharing in monozygotic twins than was found. The degree of excess twin sharing was weaker in beta out-of-frame sequences.

Trimming pared 3 bases from V and 2 bases from J, leaving 7 bases between. CDR3 size: 13 residues. CDR1 and CDR2 (germline): SNHLY, FYNNEI. TCRdb analysed the 5' RACE reads with MiXCR anew, one entry per CDR3 protein. The repertoire holds approximately 1.8 million distinct CDR3 sequences, with about 32% as singletons. The sequenced material came from cord blood. V usage is TRBV2 and J usage is TRBJ1-2; D is perhaps TRBD1 (5 bases). The sequence derives from a newborn girl in good health. CDR3 sequence reads: CASSDKGNYGYTF. The CDR3 DNA sequence: TGTGCCAGCAGTGATAAGGGGAACTATGGCTACACCTTC.